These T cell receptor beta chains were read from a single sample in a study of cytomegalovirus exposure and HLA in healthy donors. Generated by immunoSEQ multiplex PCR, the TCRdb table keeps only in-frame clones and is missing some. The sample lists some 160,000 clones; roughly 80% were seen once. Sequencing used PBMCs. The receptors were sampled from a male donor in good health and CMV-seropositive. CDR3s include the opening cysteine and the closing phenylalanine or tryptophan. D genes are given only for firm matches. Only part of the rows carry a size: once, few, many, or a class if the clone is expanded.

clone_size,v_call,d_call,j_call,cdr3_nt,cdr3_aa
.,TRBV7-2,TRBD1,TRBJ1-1,TGTGCCAGCAGCTTTGACAGGGGCGGGACTGAAGCTTTCTTT,CASSFDRGGTEAFF
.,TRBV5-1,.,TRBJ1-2,TGCGCCAGCAGCTTGGCCGGAGTATTAGACTATGGCTACACCTTC,CASSLAGVLDYGYTF
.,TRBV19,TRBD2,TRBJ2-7,TGTGCCAATCGGAGACTAGCGGGCCTCTCCTACGAGCAGTACTTC,CANRRLAGLSYEQYF
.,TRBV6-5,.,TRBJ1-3,TGTGCCAGCAGGGGGGGAAAAAACACCATATATTTT,CASRGGKNTIYF
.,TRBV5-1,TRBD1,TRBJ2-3,TGCGCCAGCAGTGGCCCCGGACAGGGGTTCACAGATACGCAGTATTTT,CASSGPGQGFTDTQYF
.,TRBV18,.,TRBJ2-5,TGTGCCAGCTCACCAGGAATGGGGCTTCAAGAGACCCAGTACTTC,CASSPGMGLQETQYF
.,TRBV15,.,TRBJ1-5,TGTGCCACCAGAACAGCGGGAGATCAGCCCCAGCATTTT,CATRTAGDQPQHF
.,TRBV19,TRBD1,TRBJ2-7,TGTGCCAGTAGTCCAGAGGGACAGGGGGCCTACGAGCAGTACTTC,CASSPEGQGAYEQYF
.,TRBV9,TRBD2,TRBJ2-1,TGTGCCAGCAGCCCTAGCGGGAGTGTAAATCGGGAGCAGTTCTTC,CASSPSGSVNREQFF
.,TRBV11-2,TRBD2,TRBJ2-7,TGTGCCAGCAGCTTAAATAGCGGGAATATAATGGACGAGCAGTACTTC,CASSLNSGNIMDEQYF
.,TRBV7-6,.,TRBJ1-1,TGTGCCAGCAGCTTAGATAGTGGCGCGACACGGGCTTTCTTT,CASSLDSGATRAFF
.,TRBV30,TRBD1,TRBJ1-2,TGTGCCTGGGGGGGACAGGGGGACTATGGCTACACCTTC,CAWGGQGDYGYTF
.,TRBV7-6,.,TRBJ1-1,TGTGCCAGCAGCTCTGACAGTGGGGTCATAACTGAAGCTTTCTTT,CASSSDSGVITEAFF
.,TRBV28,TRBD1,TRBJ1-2,TGTGCCAGCAGTTCCGGACAGGGGGGAACTTTCTATGGCTACACCTTC,CASSSGQGGTFYGYTF
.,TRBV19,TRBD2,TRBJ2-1,TGTGCCAGTAGTAGGGCTAGCGGGGGGCCACCTTACAATGAGCAGTTCTTC,CASSRASGGPPYNEQFF
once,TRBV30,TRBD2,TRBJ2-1,TGTGCCTGGAGTGTAAGGCTAGCGGGAGTCAATGAGCAGTTCTTC,CAWSVRLAGVNEQFF
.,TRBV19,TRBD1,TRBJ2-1,TGTGCCAGTAGTATGAGAGGGGGCTTCAATGAGCAGTTCTTC,CASSMRGGFNEQFF
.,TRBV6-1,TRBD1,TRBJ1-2,TGTGCCAGCAGTGGACAGGGGTCCTATGGCTACACCTTC,CASSGQGSYGYTF
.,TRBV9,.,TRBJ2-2,TGTGCCAGCAGCGTAGTTTCTGGTGGCGGGGGCTTGGACACCGGGGAGCTGTTTTTT,CASSVVSGGGGLDTGELFF
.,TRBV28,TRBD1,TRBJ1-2,TGTGCCAGCAGTTTCGGACAGGGCCTTAACTATGGCTACACCTTC,CASSFGQGLNYGYTF
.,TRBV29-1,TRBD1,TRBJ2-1,TGCAGCGTTGAAGATAAGGGGACAGGTACCTACAATGAGCAGTTCTTC,CSVEDKGTGTYNEQFF
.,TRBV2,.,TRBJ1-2,TGTGCCAGCAGACTAAACCCGGACTATCGCTACACCTTC,CASRLNPDYRYTF
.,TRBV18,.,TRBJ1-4,TGTGCCAGCTCACCAGTTGGGACAGAAAAACTGTTTTTT,CASSPVGTEKLFF
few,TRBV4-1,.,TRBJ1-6,TGCGCCAGCAGCCAAGAGGACAGAGTTAATTCACCCCTCCACTTT,CASSQEDRVNSPLHF
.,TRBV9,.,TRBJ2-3,TGTGCCAGCAGCGTCCAAATCACAGGGGATACGCAGTATTTT,CASSVQITGDTQYF
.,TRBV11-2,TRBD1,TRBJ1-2,TGTGCCAGCAGCTTAAACCCGGGACAGGGTCTGGACTATGGCTACACCTTC,CASSLNPGQGLDYGYTF
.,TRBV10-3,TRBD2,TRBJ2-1,TGTGCCATCAGCCGACTAGCGGGGCACAATGAGCAGTTCTTC,CAISRLAGHNEQFF
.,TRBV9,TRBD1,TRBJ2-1,TGTGCCAGCAGCGTCGGGACAGGGTACAATGAGCAGTTCTTC,CASSVGTGYNEQFF